What follows are 28 T cell receptor beta chains derived from one specimen sequenced in a study of shared clonotypes between healthy human individuals. Sequencing was performed with immunoSEQ multiplex PCR; in TCRdb, only in-frame clones are kept and a portion is missing. This sample has approximately 460,000 clones, with about 74% found just once. Sequencing was carried out using PBMCs. The source of these receptors is a woman aged 40 to 50 in good health. Some clones in this sample may be carry-over from other donors' samples.

As for this clone: A much larger clone lies one base from this, so it may be a read error. This chain uses TRBV28 with TRBJ2-6; 11 bases fit TRBD1. With 6 bases clipped from V and 2 bases from J, the junction kept 12 bases outside the gene matches. Germline V gene lookup returns CDR1 MDHEN and CDR2 SYDVKM. CDR3 length: 19 amino acids. The DNA for the CDR3 is TGTGCCAGCAGGCCCATGATCCGGGACAGGGGGGCTGGGGCCAACGTCCTGACTTTC. Its translation: CASRPMIRDRGAGANVLTF.

The chain joins TRBV27 to TRBJ1-1; D uncertain. With 0 bases removed from V and 3 bases from J, the gap between germline ends came to 8 bases. This CDR3 is 14 amino acids long. Germline lookup yields CDR1 MNHEY and CDR2 SMNVEV (reference sequence). CDR3: CASSLSRRHTEAFF. For the CDR3, the DNA is TGTGCCAGCAGTTTATCCAGACGGCACACTGAAGCTTTCTTT.

The chain's CDR3 is CASCTGAQYEQYF. The CDR3 DNA is TGTGCCAGCTGTACAGGGGCCCAATACGAGCAGTACTTC. The chain couples TRBV28 to TRBJ2-7; 7 bases agree with TRBD1. Trimming took 8 bases from V and 4 from J; bases not matched to a gene: 8. Looked up from germline, CDR1 is MDHEN and CDR2 is SYDVKM. The CDR3 is 13 residues long.

The V and J genes are TRBV12-5 and TRBJ2-2; 13 positions agree with TRBD2. V gave up 6 bases and J gave up 13 bases; unmatched junction bases: 5. Germline-derived CDR1 and CDR2 are LGHNT and FRNRAP. The CDR3 is 13 amino acids. The CDR3 coding sequence is TGTGCTAGTGGACCACTAGCGGGAGGGAGGCTGTTTTTT. Protein: CASGPLAGGRLFF.

CDR3 protein: CASSIDGGSYEQYF. Written as DNA, the CDR3 is TGTGCCAGTAGTATAGACGGCGGATCCTACGAGCAGTACTTC. This chain links TRBV19 with TRBJ2-7; D unclear. Germline assignment: CDR1 LNHDA and CDR2 SQIVND (reference sequence). This CDR3 spans 14 amino acids. V lost 0 bases and J 1 base, leaving 7 bases between the germline ends.

With regard to this clone: A read error is likely here: a far larger clone is one base away. Other DNA sequences within the sample encode an identical CDR3. The chain links TRBV4-1 to TRBJ2-1, with 9 bases identical to TRBD2. Unmatched junction bases numbered 15, after V lost 4 bases and J lost 8 bases. The germline gives CDR1 MGHRA, CDR2 YSYEKL. This CDR3 is 17 amino acids long. In DNA, the CDR3 is TGCGCCAGCAGCCCCCGGGGTAGCGGGAGTAGCTTCCATGAGCAGTTCTTC. Protein: CASSPRGSGSSFHEQFF.

Many counts were recorded for this clone. The V gene is TRBV6-1, the J gene TRBJ1-5; D not certain. This CDR3 is built from 13 residues. In germline, CDR1 is MNHNS, CDR2 SASEGT. V shed 3 bases and J shed 9 bases, with 12 bases lying between them. The CDR3, as DNA: TGTGCCAGCAGTGATGGGGTGCTGGGGCCCCAGCATTTT. Translating it yields CASSDGVLGPQHF.

The sample holds one count of this clone. The chain uses TRBV11-2 and TRBJ2-7; D is undetermined. Germline V gene data show CDR1 as SGHAT and CDR2 as FQNNGV. CDR3 length equals 15 residues. Trimming shortened V by 0 bases and J by 3 bases, and 12 bases separated the two germline ends. The CDR3 coding sequence is TGTGCCAGCAGCTTAGATCTCGTAACTAACTACGAGCAGTACTTC. This gives the protein CASSLDLVTNYEQYF.

The J gene is TRBJ2-7, the V gene TRBV2, with 11 bases identical to TRBD1. Germline V gives CDR1 SNHLY, CDR2 FYNNEI. The CDR3 spans 12 residues. Trimming took 2 bases from V and 13 from J; bases not matched to a gene: 4. In nucleotides, the CDR3 is TGTGCCAGCAGTGAACCGGGACAGGGGGGATACTTC. Residues: CASSEPGQGGYF.

This clone ranks as medium-sized. This CDR3 is also generated by other DNA sequences in the sample. This chain uses TRBV28 with TRBJ1-1, with a tentative D call TRBD1 (5 bases). The CDR3 is made up of 16 amino acids. Deletions cut 2 bases from V and 5 bases from J, with 18 bases between. Germline lookup yields CDR1 MDHEN and CDR2 SYDVKM. The CDR3 DNA is TGTGCCAGCAGTTTAACGATCGGGCAGGAGGGGACTGAAGCTTTCTTT. Encoded protein: CASSLTIGQEGTEAFF.

The chain couples TRBV10-1 to TRBJ2-1, with D hard to call. V lost 7 bases and J 7 bases, leaving 20 bases between the germline ends. The CDR3 has 15 residues. Germline V gives CDR1 WNHNN, CDR2 SYGVQD (reference sequence). CDR3 coding DNA: TGCGCCAGCACCCTCGTTGGACCACCTCTAAATGAGCAGTTCTTC. It codes for CASTLVGPPLNEQFF.

Turning to this clone: This probably arose from a read error, given a far larger clone one base away. V and J are TRBV6-1 and TRBJ2-3; D perhaps matches TRBD1 (6 bases). The CDR3 covers 13 residues. Germline V CDR1 and CDR2: MNHNS, SASEGT. Deletions cut 11 bases from V and 6 bases from J, with 18 bases between. CDR3 amino acids: CAGTLGDTDTQYF. The CDR3, as DNA: TGTGCCGGCACCCTAGGGGACACGGATACGCAGTATTTT.

This clone was counted only a few times. The chain has TRBV29-1 and TRBJ1-1, with D tentatively TRBD1 (5 bases). This CDR3 comprises 12 residues. Per the germline V gene, CDR1 is SQVTM and CDR2 is ANQGSEA. Trimming cost V 5 bases and J 11 bases, with 18 bases left between them. Written as DNA, the CDR3 is TGCAGCGTTCTGGACGGCAGGGCCGAGGCTTTCTTT. This gives the protein CSVLDGRAEAFF.

The V gene is TRBV29-1, the J gene TRBJ2-7; TRBD1 aligns across 8 bases. The CDR3 consists of 14 residues. The V gene's germline CDR1 is SQVTM and CDR2 ANQGSEA. V was pared by 4 bases and J by 1 base, with 6 bases of the junction left unmatched. This chain's CDR3 is CSVGQQGGSYEQYF. The DNA of the CDR3 is TGCAGCGTTGGCCAACAGGGGGGATCCTACGAGCAGTACTTC.

The V call is TRBV7-2, the J call TRBJ1-5; the D gene is possibly TRBD1 (5 bases). V lost 1 base, J lost 6 bases, and 16 bases lay in between. The CDR3 extends over 16 amino acids. Germline V gene data show CDR1 as SGHTA and CDR2 as FQGNSA. The CDR3 bases are TGTGCCAGCAGCTTAGTAGGGTTGGGGGTAGGTCAGCCCCAGCATTTT. Translating it yields CASSLVGLGVGQPQHF.

This clone was detected a few times. A read error may explain this, as a much larger clone is one base away. The identical CDR3 is also encoded by other nucleotide sequences in the sample. The rearrangement joins TRBV7-2 to TRBJ1-5; D is possibly TRBD1 (6 bases). Germline lookup yields CDR1 SGHTA and CDR2 FQGNSA. The germline V and J ends were trimmed by 4 bases and 1 base, with 14 bases remaining between them. CDR3 length equals 16 residues. CDR3 sequence: CASSSYRTGSNQPQHF. Here the CDR3 DNA reads TGTGCCAGCAGCTCTTATCGAACAGGGAGCAATCAGCCCCAGCATTTT.

V and J are TRBV4-1 and TRBJ2-3, with 13 bases that match TRBD2. CDR3 size: 17 residues. V was clipped by 2 bases and J by 3 bases; unmatched bases: 5. Germline-derived CDR1 and CDR2 are MGHRA and YSYEKL. The CDR3 bases are TGCGCCAGCAGCCAAATAGGGACTAGCGGGAATACAGATACGCAGTATTTT. Protein sequence: CASSQIGTSGNTDTQYF.

The rearrangement joins TRBV15 to TRBJ2-3, with TRBD2 matching 14 bases. V was pared by 4 bases and J by 5 bases, with 5 bases of the junction left unmatched. The CDR3 is 16 residues long. The V gene's germline CDR1 is LNHNV and CDR2 YYDKDF (reference sequence). The CDR3 region has the DNA TGTGCCACCAGCACCGGACTAGCGGGAGGAATAGATACGCAGTATTTT. Its translation is CATSTGLAGGIDTQYF.

The CDR3 spells CASSPQWNNEKLFF. The CDR3 DNA reads TGTGCCAGCAGCCCGCAGTGGAATAATGAAAAACTGTTTTTT. V is TRBV7-2 and J is TRBJ1-4; D is unclear. Trimming shortened V by 5 bases and J by 4 bases, and 11 bases separated the two germline ends. The germline CDR1 and CDR2 sequences are SGHTA and FQGNSA. The CDR3 is 14 residues long.

The chain recombines TRBV7-3 with TRBJ1-1; D is unclear. V lost 2 bases and J lost 2, with 9 bases in between. This CDR3 comprises 14 residues. CDR1 is SGHTA and CDR2 is FQGTGA in the germline V gene. The CDR3 loop reads CASSLLGSNTEAFF. In nucleotides, the CDR3 is TGTGCCAGCAGCTTATTGGGGTCTAACACTGAAGCTTTCTTT.

The chain has TRBV5-1 and TRBJ1-5; D is unresolved. Germline V gene lookup returns CDR1 SGHRS and CDR2 YFSETQ. Trimming took off 1 base at V and 6 bases at J, with 8 bases between the two ends. The CDR3 has 13 residues. CDR3 sequence (DNA): TGCGCCAGCAGCTTGACCCCCTCTCAGCCCCAGCATTTT. Protein product: CASSLTPSQPQHF.

The J gene is TRBJ2-1, the V gene TRBV9; no clear D gene. Trimming removed 3 bases from V and 5 bases from J, with 12 bases in between. Germline-derived CDR1 and CDR2 are SGDLS and YYNGEE. This CDR3 spans 14 amino acids. The CDR3 region has the DNA TGTGCCAGCAGCGCCCACGGAAGGGACAATGAGCAGTTCTTC. This codes for CASSAHGRDNEQFF.

This chain links TRBV4-1 with TRBJ2-4; 9 bases line up with TRBD2. The CDR3 has 18 residues. CDR1 is MGHRA and CDR2 is YSYEKL in the germline V gene. J lost 0 bases, V lost 1 base, and 7 bases had no gene match. The CDR3 DNA reads TGCGCCAGCAGCCAAGTTTCAGGACTAGCGATAGCCAAAAACATTCAGTACTTC. Amino acid sequence: CASSQVSGLAIAKNIQYF.

Note on this clone: Only one base separates this from a far larger clonotype, so it likely reflects a read error. The rearrangement uses TRBV5-1 and TRBJ1-2; D unresolved. Germline CDR1 is SGHRS and CDR2 is YFSETQ. CDR3 length equals 14 residues. CDR3 sequence reads: CASSLEGSNYSYTF. The DNA for the CDR3 is TGCGCCAGCAGCTTGGAGGGCAGTAACTATAGCTACACCTTC.

Here the CDR3 DNA reads TGTGCCAGCTCACTCCGACAGGGGACCGATACGCAGTATTTT. As protein: CASSLRQGTDTQYF. The rearrangement links TRBV18 to TRBJ2-3; 8 bases align to TRBD1. The CDR3 length is 14 residues. V lost 4 bases to trimming and J lost 6 bases; unmatched junction nucleotides: 6. CDR1 and CDR2 (germline): KGHSH, LQKENI.

This clone was counted only a few times. This sequence joins TRBV15 and TRBJ2-5; D is undetermined. Germline V gene lookup returns CDR1 LNHNV and CDR2 YYDKDF (reference sequence). The V gene lost 1 base and the J gene lost 1 base, with 4 bases spanning the gap. The CDR3 has 13 amino acids. The CDR3: CATSRGIQETQYF. The CDR3 DNA is TGTGCCACCAGCAGAGGGATCCAAGAGACCCAGTACTTC.

This clone was detected ten times or more. The chain links TRBV30 to TRBJ1-3, with D unresolved. The V and J ends lost 3 bases and 4 bases respectively, with 10 bases between them. The CDR3 loop spans 13 amino acids. Germline assignment: CDR1 GTSNPN and CDR2 SVGIG (reference sequence). DNA of the CDR3: TGTGCCTGGAGAGGTCTGGGGGGAAACACCATATATTTT. Translation gives CAWRGLGGNTIYF. Based on the CDR3 plus reference TRBV30 and TRBJ1-3, the full variable domain is SQTIHQWPATLVQPVGSPLSLECTVEGTSNPNLYWYRQAAGRGLQLLFYSVGIGQISSEVPQNLSASRPQDRQFILSSKKLLLSDSGFYLCAWRGLGGNTIYFGEGSWLTVV.

V gene TRBV15 combines with J gene TRBJ2-1, with D unclear. V lost 0 bases to trimming and J lost 6 bases, with 9 bases between them. The CDR3 is made up of 14 amino acids. Germline V lookup: CDR1 LNHNV, CDR2 YYDKDF (reference sequence). CDR3 sequence reads: CATSRDLATNEQFF. CDR3 nucleotides: TGTGCCACCAGCAGAGATTTGGCGACCAATGAGCAGTTCTTC.